This T cell receptor (beta chain) stems from a study of blood T cell repertoires in COVID-19. The germline gives CDR1 SGHDN, CDR2 FVKESK. This CDR3 has 12 amino acids. The V gene lost 1 base and the J gene lost 11 bases, with 11 bases spanning the gap. Measured with immunoSEQ multiplex PCR; TCRdb has only the in-frame clones, and not every one. The data show about 170,000 clones, with around 82% seen just once and 6.9% held by the top ten. The chain has TRBV14 and TRBJ1-1; D ambiguous. Sequencing was carried out using peripheral blood. The TCR was taken from a man older than 75 with COVID-19, enrolled during active disease. CDR3 amino acids: CASSQARAWAFF. As DNA, the CDR3 is TGTGCCAGCAGCCAAGCCAGAGCGTGGGCTTTCTTT.